This entry concerns a single T cell receptor beta chain. The protocol was immunoSEQ multiplex PCR, while the TCRdb copy is restricted to in-frame clones and leaves out a portion. The data contain about 290,000 clones, about nine tenths of them seen just once; the ten biggest clones take up 11%. The sample is drawn from a study of blood T cell repertoires in COVID-19. About the study: Sample material is recorded as cDNA or gDNA derived from T cells, B-cell-depleted T cells, or PBMCs.

The Seattle site enrolled patients during active infection and followed them longitudinally. Sequenced material: peripheral blood. The sequence was obtained from a woman aged 25 to 39 with COVID-19, enrolled during active disease.

CDR3 DNA: TGTGCCAGCTCCTACCCCTCCGGCTACGAGCAGTACTTC. Encoded protein: CASSYPSGYEQYF. The V call is TRBV7-2, the J call TRBJ2-7; D is unclear. CDR3 length: 13 amino acids. Trimming took off 8 bases at V and 3 bases at J, with 14 bases between the two ends. CDR1 and CDR2 from the germline V gene are SGHTA and FQGNSA.